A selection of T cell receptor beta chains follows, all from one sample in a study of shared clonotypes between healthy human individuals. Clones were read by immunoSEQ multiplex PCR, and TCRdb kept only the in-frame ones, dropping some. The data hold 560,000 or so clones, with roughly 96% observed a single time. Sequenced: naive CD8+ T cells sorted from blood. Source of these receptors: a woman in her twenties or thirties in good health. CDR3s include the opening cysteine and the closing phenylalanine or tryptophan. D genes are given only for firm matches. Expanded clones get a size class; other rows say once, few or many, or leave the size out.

TGCGCCAGCAGCCAAGAGGGAGGGGGTTTCGATACGCAGTATTTT	CASSQEGGGFDTQYF	TRBV4-1	TRBJ2-3	-	-
TGTGCCAGCAGTTCGTCCCGGGACAGGGGGGCCGGGGAGCTGTTTTTT	CASSSSRDRGAGELFF	TRBV28	TRBJ2-2	-	TRBD1
TGTGCCAGCAGTTTTGGCTCCTACAATGAGCAGTTCTTC	CASSFGSYNEQFF	TRBV27	TRBJ2-1	-	-
TGTGCCAGCAGGTTTCCCATCGCGGGGGAGGCTCCACCGCACAATGAGCAGTTCTTC	CASRFPIAGEAPPHNEQFF	TRBV7-2	TRBJ2-1	-	TRBD2
TGTGCCACCAGCTCCTATAGGCGTTACGAGCAGTACTTC	CATSSYRRYEQYF	TRBV15	TRBJ2-7	-	-
TGTGCCAGCAGCTTAGCGGTCAGGGAATCAGGGCCCCAGCATTTT	CASSLAVRESGPQHF	TRBV7-2	TRBJ1-5	few	-
TGTGCCAGCAGTTTTTACCCCCCTGGGGCCAACGTCCTGACTTTC	CASSFYPPGANVLTF	TRBV27	TRBJ2-6	-	-
TGCGCCAGCAGCCAAGAAAGGGTGGCCCAAGAGACCCAGTACTTC	CASSQERVAQETQYF	TRBV4-1	TRBJ2-5	-	-
TGTGCCAGCAGTGGGGGGTCCGCTGAAGCTTTCTTT	CASSGGSAEAFF	TRBV27	TRBJ1-1	-	-
TGCAGCGTTGAAGGGGGACTAGCGGGAGGCTATGAGCAGTTCTTC	CSVEGGLAGGYEQFF	TRBV29-1	TRBJ2-1	-	TRBD2
TGTGCCAGCAGCTTAGTTTCCAGGGTCGACGAGCAGTACTTC	CASSLVSRVDEQYF	TRBV7-9	TRBJ2-7	once	-
TGTGCCAGTAGTATACGACTAGCGACAAACAATGAGCAGTTCTTC	CASSIRLATNNEQFF	TRBV19	TRBJ2-1	-	TRBD2
TGTGCCAGCAGCCCCCGGAGCGACCCCTACGAGCAGTACTTC	CASSPRSDPYEQYF	TRBV7-6	TRBJ2-7	-	-
TGTGCCAGCAGCAAAGTGATAGGGGGCTCAAGAAACACTGAAGCTTTCTTT	CASSKVIGGSRNTEAFF	TRBV21-1	TRBJ1-1	-	-
TGTGCCAGCAGTTACACGTCGGGAAAAGAGACCCAGTACTTC	CASSYTSGKETQYF	TRBV6-6	TRBJ2-5	-	-
TGTGCCAGCAGCGTACAGGGGACCTACAATGAGCAGTTCTTC	CASSVQGTYNEQFF	TRBV11-3	TRBJ2-1	-	TRBD1
TGTGCCAGCAGCGTAGGAAGCACAGTCCTTGAGGATGAGCAGTTCTTC	CASSVGSTVLEDEQFF	TRBV9	TRBJ2-1	-	-
TGTGCCAGCAGTGGGAACACCGGGGAGCTGTTTTTT	CASSGNTGELFF	TRBV2	TRBJ2-2	-	-
TGTGCCAGCAGCGTAGAACCGGGTACGGAGTGGGGTGAAAAACTGTTTTTT	CASSVEPGTEWGEKLFF	TRBV2	TRBJ1-4	-	-